This TCR beta chain was identified in a study of T-cell reconstitution after alpha-beta-depleted transplantation in children. General study findings and limits: T-cell counts and diversity at one year post-transplant came mainly from newly produced T cells.

The CDR3 has 16 amino acids. The ends were cut back, 0 bases at V and 5 bases at J, with 17 bases in the middle. CDR1 and CDR2 from the germline V gene are LGHDT and YNNKEL (reference sequence). Unique molecular identifiers were incorporated during preparation of the TCRbeta library. MiXCR was run by TCRdb on the PCR reads, yielding one entry per CDR3 protein. The table lists around 180,000 distinct CDR3 sequences, approximately 12% of them singletons. This clonotype is medium-sized (0.01 to 0.1%) within its sample. The antigen remains unidentified. The gene calls are TRBV3-1 and TRBJ2-7, with a weak D call TRBD2 (5 bases). The source material was PBMCs, sampled before TCRalphabeta/CD19-depleted stem cell transplant. This receptor was obtained from a boy between 2 and 10 years old with acute myeloid leukemia, due to receive a stem cell transplant. The chain's CDR3 is CASSQDWEIPLHEQYF. In nucleotides, the CDR3 is TGTGCCAGCAGCCAAGATTGGGAGATACCCTTGCACGAGCAGTACTTC.